Listed here is a single T cell receptor (beta chain). This clone's antigen is unknown. It has no much larger one-base neighbor in the sample; base qualities were not kept. The sample belongs to a study of blood T cell repertoires in COVID-19 (dated by TCRdb to the early 2020s). Regarding the study in general: Samples from collaborators originated in the United States, Italy and Spain and spanned both the acute and convalescent phases of COVID-19. The material from the prospective study consisted of cDNA or gDNA derived from T cells, B-cell-depleted T cells, or PBMCs. The dataset comprised deeply sampled blood TCRbeta repertoires from subjects exposed to, actively infected with, or recovered from COVID-19. A freely available public database, intended as a resource for researchers studying the immune response to SARS-CoV-2, is where the repertoires were released. The samples were drawn from the first 160 participants of the ongoing ImmuneRACE study and from 1,254 subjects provided by 6 global collaborators. The sample metadata nearly always contained a de-identified subject ID, COVID-19 status, age in years and sex. HLA class I and class II types, where available, came from metadata supplied by the sample provider rather than from assay-based typing. Broader findings and caveats from the paper: The quantity of clinical and demographic metadata differed by source and by participant and was supplied without curation.

The germline V gene (reference sequence) yields DFQATT for CDR1 and SNEGSKA for CDR2. V is pruned by 3 bases and J by 7 bases, leaving 6 bases of the junction without a gene match. The CDR3 measures 13 amino acids from cysteine to phenylalanine. The sequence is cut down to CDR3 DNA, 39 bases in frame from base 1. Whole blood was collected in K2EDTA tubes by collaborating institutions according to the institutions' own protocols. For TCRbeta analysis, collaborators shipped samples in one of three forms: frozen whole blood, isolated PBMCs, or DNA extracted from either of those sample types. TCRbeta CDR3 regions were amplified from genomic DNA by means of the immunoSEQ Assay, a bias-controlled multiplex PCR. In the paper's pipeline: The number of nucleated cells in each sample was estimated by amplification of reference gene primers within the assay. Sequence reads were collapsed and filtered to measure the absolute abundance of every unique TCRbeta CDR3 rearrangement. Productive Simpson clonality was computed per sample as the square root of Simpson's diversity index over productive rearrangements. TCRdb mirrors the immuneACCESS table, restricted to in-frame sequences. Some clones are absent from its copies; in checked studies, under half trace to an unresolved V gene, and the reason for the others is unknown. V and J calls plus clone size are reproduced from that table; the DNA served to infer D and trimming. The sample has over 250,000 clones on record, under 90% of them singletons. The top ten constitute approximately 2.2% of the sample.

The sequence came from a man over 45 with acute or convalescent COVID-19. Specimen: peripheral blood. The rearrangement joined TRBV20-1 to TRBJ2-1; a stretch of 7 junction bases matches TRBD2. In nucleotide form, the sequence is TGCAGTGCTAGTCCGGGGGGAGGGAATGAGCAGTTCTTC. Translated, this gives CSASPGGGNEQFF.